What follows are 28 T cell receptor beta chains derived from one specimen sequenced in a study of shared clonotypes between healthy human individuals (dated by TCRdb to 2020 to 2021). Library prep was done by the immunoSEQ multiplex PCR assay. In TCRdb, the immuneACCESS table is reduced to in-frame sequences with V and J assigned. These tables do not hold every clone; where another copy was compared, an unresolved V gene accounts for under half, and the others remain unexplained. This sample is represented by some 2.4 million clones; roughly 93% of them were singletons. About 0.38% of the sample is taken by the ten largest. The specimen was naive CD4+ T cells from PBMCs. The cell subset or site label on this specimen signifies: CD45RA+ positively selected. These receptors came from a man between 18 and 29 years old in good health. Some clones in this sample may be carry-over from other donors' samples.

This chain uses TRBV7-2 with TRBJ2-5, with D possibly TRBD2 on 6 matching bases. V was shortened by 0 bases and J by 10 bases, with 21 bases between the two germline ends. The CDR3 contains 16 residues. Germline lookup yields CDR1 SGHTA and CDR2 FQGNSA. DNA for the CDR3: TGTGCCAGCAGCTTAGCGCCCGCTTTGGCCGGGACTGGCCAGTACTTC. It specifies CASSLAPALAGTGQYF.

The chain uses TRBV5-1 and TRBJ2-1, with TRBD2 as a possible D gene (7 bases). V was shortened by 4 bases and J by 6 bases, with 26 bases between the two germline ends. Germline loops: CDR1 SGHRS, CDR2 YFSETQ. The CDR3 runs 18 residues. CDR3 DNA: TGCGCCAGCAGCCTGAGGGGGAGGGGATCCGCTGGTGCCAATGAGCAGTTCTTC. This gives the protein CASSLRGRGSAGANEQFF.

This clone was picked up a small number of times. The chain is built from TRBV28 and TRBJ1-5, with 9 bases identical to TRBD1. Per germline, CDR1 MDHEN and CDR2 SYDVKM. V dropped 4 bases and J dropped 6; count of bases not matched to a gene: 4. This CDR3 is 14 amino acids long. The CDR3 here is CASSSTGGFQPQHF. CDR3 coding DNA: TGTGCCAGCAGTTCCACAGGGGGCTTTCAGCCCCAGCATTTT.

CDR3 coding DNA: TGTGCCACCAGCAGAGTCCGGGATGAGCAGTTCTTC. Protein sequence: CATSRVRDEQFF. The V call is TRBV15, the J call TRBJ2-1, with D unresolved. The CDR3 spans 12 residues. Germline V lookup: CDR1 LNHNV, CDR2 YYDKDF (reference sequence). V gave up 1 base and J gave up 8 bases, with 6 bases separating them.

This clone was counted only a few times. The gene calls are TRBV2 and TRBJ1-5; D unresolved. The germline V gene encodes CDR1 SNHLY and CDR2 FYNNEI. The CDR3 runs 13 residues. V dropped 7 bases and J dropped 7 bases, with 14 bases sitting between them. The chain's CDR3 is CASMGGPRQPQHF. In nucleotides, the CDR3 is TGTGCCAGCATGGGAGGGCCCCGGCAGCCCCAGCATTTT.

This clone was recorded only once. The V gene is TRBV5-4, the J gene TRBJ2-5, with a possible D match to TRBD1 (5 bases). V dropped 3 bases and J dropped 3 bases, with 12 bases sitting between them. From germline, CDR1 is SGHNT and CDR2 YYREEE (reference sequence). The CDR3 contains 14 residues. This CDR3 reads CASSWRPGKETQYF. The CDR3 DNA reads TGTGCCAGCAGCTGGCGCCCAGGGAAAGAGACCCAGTACTTC.

On this clone itself: Additional DNA sequences in this sample encode the identical CDR3. The CDR3 DNA sequence: TGTGCCAGCTCACCGTCGAGACAGGGAAACACTGAAGCTTTCTTT. This encodes CASSPSRQGNTEAFF. This chain connects TRBV18 to TRBJ1-1; 7 bases match TRBD1. CDR3 length: 15 residues. The junction had 6 bases not matched to a gene; V was cut back by 3 bases and J by 2 bases. CDR1 is KGHSH, CDR2 LQKENI, per germline.

Turning to this clone: Additional DNA sequences in this sample encode the identical CDR3. V gene TRBV4-1 combines with J gene TRBJ1-5, with D possibly TRBD1 on 5 matching bases. The germline V and J ends were trimmed by 4 bases and 1 base, with 17 bases remaining between them. In germline, CDR1 is MGHRA, CDR2 YSYEKL. CDR3 length equals 17 residues. The CDR3 loop is CASSPRWAGRSNQPQHF. The CDR3 coding sequence is TGCGCCAGCAGCCCAAGATGGGCAGGGAGGAGCAATCAGCCCCAGCATTTT.

On this clone: Compared with germline, one end of the junction differs, possibly owing to a read error. The V gene is TRBV28, the J gene TRBJ1-5, with TRBD1 matching 9 bases. The CDR3 is 14 amino acids. Germline V gene lookup returns CDR1 MDHEN and CDR2 SYDVKM. The CDR3: CASTLQGAAQPQHF. CDR3 bases: TGTGCCAGCACTTTACAGGGGGCGGCTCAGCCCCAGCATTTT.

Written as DNA, the CDR3 is TGTGCCAGCAGCTCCCGGGACAGGGGGCAAAGAGGGCAAGAGACCCAGTACTTC. This gives the protein CASSSRDRGQRGQETQYF. The chain combines TRBV27 with TRBJ2-5; 12 nucleotides match TRBD1. With V trimmed by 6 bases and J by 2 bases, 13 bases remained unmatched. The germline V gene has CDR1 MNHEY and CDR2 SMNVEV (reference sequence). This CDR3 is built from 18 residues.

This chain connects TRBV21-1 to TRBJ1-1; TRBD1, as called in the table, went unchecked against the DNA. TRBV21-1 is termed a pseudogene. The CDR3 spans 14 residues. In DNA, the CDR3 is TGTGCCAGCAGCCCTCGGGACAGTTGGGCCTCGACTTTCTTT. It yields the protein CASSPRDSWASTFF.

The gene calls are TRBV28 and TRBJ2-1, with 12 bases that match TRBD1. The CDR3 length is 15 residues. From germline, CDR1 is MDHEN and CDR2 SYDVKM. V was pared by 6 bases and J by 4 bases, with 4 bases of the junction left unmatched. The CDR3 bases are TGTGCCAGCAGGGGGACAGGGGGCGAATACAATGAGCAGTTCTTC. Its translation: CASRGTGGEYNEQFF.

The chain recombines TRBV6-1 with TRBJ1-5; 7 positions agree with TRBD1. The germline gives CDR1 MNHNS, CDR2 SASEGT. Trimming cost V 4 bases and J 11 bases; bases outside gene matches: 14. This CDR3 has 15 amino acids. The CDR3 bases are TGTGCCAGCAGTGGAGCCCCGACAGGGTGGGGGACCCAGCATTTT. Translated, it gives CASSGAPTGWGTQHF.

The CDR3 region is CASSPQGAASTDTQYF. DNA for the CDR3: TGTGCCAGCAGCCCACAGGGGGCTGCTAGCACAGATACGCAGTATTTT. V gene TRBV7-2 combines with J gene TRBJ2-3; TRBD1 aligns across 9 bases. The CDR3 has 16 amino acids. Germline CDR1 SGHTA, CDR2 FQGNSA. The V segment lost 5 bases and the J segment 0 bases; nucleotides outside the gene matches: 6.

The rearrangement uses TRBV7-2 and TRBJ2-1, with 8 bases fitting TRBD1. Germline loops: CDR1 SGHTA, CDR2 FQGNSA. There are 15 residues in the CDR3. With V trimmed by 5 bases and J by 2 bases, 5 bases remained unmatched. The CDR3: CASSPDRGTYNEQFF. DNA of the CDR3: TGTGCCAGCAGCCCCGACAGGGGTACCTACAATGAGCAGTTCTTC.

This clone has just a few counts. The V and J genes are TRBV5-1 and TRBJ1-5; TRBD1 might be the D (6 bases). Trimming took 0 bases from V and 6 from J, leaving 13 bases between them. The CDR3 runs to 15 residues. CDR1 SGHRS and CDR2 YFSETQ come from the germline V gene. CDR3 nucleotide sequence: TGCGCCAGCAGCTTGGGCGGTGGGGGCGGTCAGCCCCAGCATTTT. Translated, it gives CASSLGGGGGQPQHF. Looking up the rest from reference TRBV5-1 and TRBJ1-5 gives the full variable domain: KAGVTQTPRYLIKTRGQQVTLSCSPISGHRSVSWYQQTPGQGLQFLFEYFSETQRNKGNFPGRFSGRQFSNSRSEMNVSTLELGDSALYLCASSLGGGGGQPQHFGDGTRLSIL.

The gene calls are TRBV21-1 and TRBJ1-5; the table's D gene call, TRBD1, was not cross checked with the DNA. TRBV21-1 is reported as a pseudogene. The CDR3 has 17 amino acids. CDR3 sequence (DNA): TGTGCCATCAAGGACAGGGACCAATTATTTAGCAATCAGCCCCAGCATTTT. Translating gives CAIKDRDQLFSNQPQHF.

CDR3 nucleotides: TGTGCCAGCAGCTTAGTCGGGACTAGCCCGTACAATGAGCAGTTCTTC. Translated: CASSLVGTSPYNEQFF. The chain is built from TRBV7-6 and TRBJ2-1, with 9 bases lining up with TRBD2. Germline trimming cut 1 base from V and 4 bases from J; bases unmatched to any gene: 5. In germline, CDR1 is SGHVS, CDR2 FNYEAQ. The CDR3 has 16 amino acids.

V is TRBV28 and J is TRBJ2-3; D is uncertain. CDR3 size: 12 residues. Deletions cut 6 bases from V and 6 bases from J, with 10 bases between. CDR1 is MDHEN, CDR2 SYDVKM, per germline. DNA of the CDR3: TGTGCCAGCAGGCCCAGACTGGATACGCAGTATTTT. Its protein is CASRPRLDTQYF. The full variable domain, in which reference TRBV28 and TRBJ2-3 provide the parts outside the CDR3, is DVKVTQSSRYLVKRTGEKVFLECVQDMDHENMFWYRQDPGLGLRLIYFSYDVKMKEKGDIPEGYSVSREKKERFSLILESASTNQTSMYLCASRPRLDTQYFGPGTRLTVL.

V gene TRBV5-1 combines with J gene TRBJ2-3; the D gene is possibly TRBD1 (6 bases). Germline-derived CDR1 and CDR2 are SGHRS and YFSETQ. Deletions cut 4 bases from V and 2 bases from J, with 11 bases between. This CDR3 contains 14 residues. The CDR3 region has the DNA TGCGCCAGCAGCCCAGGACAGCACACAGATACGCAGTATTTT. This encodes CASSPGQHTDTQYF.

This clone is a singleton in its sample. The CDR3 sequence is CASGGRLYGYTF. Here the CDR3 DNA reads TGTGCCAGCGGGGGACGGCTTTATGGCTACACCTTC. The rearrangement uses TRBV6-5 and TRBJ1-2, with D perhaps matching TRBD1 (5 bases). CDR1 is MNHEY and CDR2 is SVGAGI in the germline V gene. The ends were cut back, 8 bases at V and 5 bases at J, with 12 bases in the middle. This CDR3 region has 12 residues.

The genes are TRBV6-5 and TRBJ2-7, with 7 bases fitting TRBD1. Germline V gene lookup returns CDR1 MNHEY and CDR2 SVGAGI. The CDR3 consists of 15 residues. V lost 4 bases to trimming and J lost 4 bases; unmatched junction nucleotides: 10. CDR3 bases: TGTGCCAGCAGTTCACCCGGGACAGACAAATACGAGCAGTACTTC. It translates to CASSSPGTDKYEQYF.

A single count supports this clone. The gene calls are TRBV4-1 and TRBJ1-5; D gene uncertain. The CDR3 spans 16 residues. The germline V gene encodes CDR1 MGHRA and CDR2 YSYEKL. V was cut by 2 bases and J by 5 bases, with 16 bases left in between. CDR3 loop: CASSQQDAEWHQPQHF. Here the CDR3 DNA reads TGCGCCAGCAGCCAACAAGACGCGGAGTGGCATCAGCCCCAGCATTTT.

This clone showed up just once. The V and J genes are TRBV5-1 and TRBJ2-7, with 8 bases lining up with TRBD2. Germline V CDR1 and CDR2: SGHRS, YFSETQ. The CDR3 length is 17 residues. The V gene end was trimmed by 3 bases and the J gene end by 2 bases; junction bases not matched to a gene: 13. The CDR3 loop is CASSSKSPGLGPYEQYF. CDR3 bases: TGCGCCAGCAGCTCAAAAAGTCCGGGACTAGGACCCTACGAGCAGTACTTC.

This clone has a handful of counts. The rearrangement uses TRBV28 and TRBJ1-1; no clear D gene. The CDR3 is made up of 12 amino acids. Per the germline V gene, CDR1 is MDHEN and CDR2 is SYDVKM. V gave up 1 base and J gave up 5 bases, with 5 bases separating them. In nucleotides, the CDR3 is TGTGCCAGCAGTTTATATGAGACTGAAGCTTTCTTT. Amino acids: CASSLYETEAFF.

This chain links TRBV5-1 with TRBJ1-4; D unresolved. The CDR3 covers 14 residues. Germline V gives CDR1 SGHRS, CDR2 YFSETQ. Trimming pared 7 bases from V and 7 bases from J, leaving 17 bases between. The CDR3 DNA reads as TGCGCCAGCTCCCTGGGCGGGCAGTCTGAAAAACTGTTTTTT. It codes for CASSLGGQSEKLFF.

DNA for the CDR3: TGCGCCAGCAGCTTGGTTAGCGGGCGGTCCAATGAGCAGTTCTTC. Translated: CASSLVSGRSNEQFF. The chain couples TRBV5-1 to TRBJ2-1; 7 bases match TRBD2. The CDR3 has 15 amino acids. V trimming: 0 bases; J trimming: 6 bases; junction bases outside the gene matches: 6. The germline V gene encodes CDR1 SGHRS and CDR2 YFSETQ. Based on the CDR3 plus reference TRBV5-1 and TRBJ2-1, the full variable domain is KAGVTQTPRYLIKTRGQQVTLSCSPISGHRSVSWYQQTPGQGLQFLFEYFSETQRNKGNFPGRFSGRQFSNSRSEMNVSTLELGDSALYLCASSLVSGRSNEQFFGPGTRLTVL.

V usage is TRBV28 and J usage is TRBJ2-5; 8 bases agree with TRBD2. V lost 8 bases to trimming and J lost 4 bases; unmatched junction nucleotides: 6. The germline V gene encodes CDR1 MDHEN and CDR2 SYDVKM. The length of the CDR3 is 13 residues. The CDR3 nucleotides are TGTGCCAGCCAGGGGCTAGCGGGAGAGACCCAGTACTTC. It specifies CASQGLAGETQYF.